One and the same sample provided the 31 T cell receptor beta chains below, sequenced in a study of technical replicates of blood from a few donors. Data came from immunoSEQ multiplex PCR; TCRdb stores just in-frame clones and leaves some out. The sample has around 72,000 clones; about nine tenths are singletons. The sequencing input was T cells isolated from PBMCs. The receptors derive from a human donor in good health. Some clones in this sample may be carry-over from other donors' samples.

The CDR3 coding sequence is TGCGCCAGCAGCCAAGAACTAGAGACATACAATGAGCAGTTCTTC. It specifies CASSQELETYNEQFF. The chain uses TRBV4-1 and TRBJ2-1; D might be TRBD2 (5 bases). This CDR3 spans 15 amino acids. CDR1 is MGHRA, CDR2 YSYEKL, per germline. V lost 0 bases, J lost 4 bases, and 10 bases lay in between.

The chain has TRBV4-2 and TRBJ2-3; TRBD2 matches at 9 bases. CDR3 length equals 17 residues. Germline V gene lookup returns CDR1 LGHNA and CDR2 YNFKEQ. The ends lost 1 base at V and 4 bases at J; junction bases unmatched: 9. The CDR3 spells CASSQGSHSGSPDTQYF. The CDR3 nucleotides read TGTGCCAGCAGCCAAGGCAGCCATAGCGGGAGCCCAGATACGCAGTATTTT.

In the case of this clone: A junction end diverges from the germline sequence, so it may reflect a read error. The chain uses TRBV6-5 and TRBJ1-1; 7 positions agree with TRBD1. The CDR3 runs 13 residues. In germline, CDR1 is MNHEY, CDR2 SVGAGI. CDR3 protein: CASSQDRLAEAFF. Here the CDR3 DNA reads TGTGCCAGCAGCCAGGACAGGTTGGCTGAAGCCTTCTTT.

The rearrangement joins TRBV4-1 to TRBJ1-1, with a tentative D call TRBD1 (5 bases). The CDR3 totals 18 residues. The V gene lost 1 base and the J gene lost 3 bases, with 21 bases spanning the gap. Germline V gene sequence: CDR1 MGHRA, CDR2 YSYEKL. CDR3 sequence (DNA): TGCGCCAGCAGCCAAGGTGGTATCCCCGGGGGGGGATACACTGAAGCTTTCTTT. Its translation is CASSQGGIPGGGYTEAFF.

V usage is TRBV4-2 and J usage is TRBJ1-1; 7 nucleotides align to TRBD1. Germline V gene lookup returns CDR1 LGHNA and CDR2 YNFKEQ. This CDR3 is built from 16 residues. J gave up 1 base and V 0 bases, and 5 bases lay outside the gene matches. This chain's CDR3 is CASSQEEGARNTEAFF. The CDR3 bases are TGTGCCAGCAGCCAAGAGGAGGGGGCAAGGAACACTGAAGCTTTCTTT.

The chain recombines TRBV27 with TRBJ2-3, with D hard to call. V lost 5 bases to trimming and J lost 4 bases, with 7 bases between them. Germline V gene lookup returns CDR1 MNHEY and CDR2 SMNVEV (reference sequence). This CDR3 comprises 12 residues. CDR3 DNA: TGTGCCAGCAGTCACTTAGCAGATACGCAGTATTTT. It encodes CASSHLADTQYF.

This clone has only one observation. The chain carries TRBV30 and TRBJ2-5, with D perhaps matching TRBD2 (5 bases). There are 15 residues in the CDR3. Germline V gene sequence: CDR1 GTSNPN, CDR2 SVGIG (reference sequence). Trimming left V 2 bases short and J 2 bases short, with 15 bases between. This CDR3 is CAWSTQLKRQETQYF. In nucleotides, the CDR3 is TGTGCCTGGAGTACCCAACTCAAGCGGCAAGAGACCCAGTACTTC.

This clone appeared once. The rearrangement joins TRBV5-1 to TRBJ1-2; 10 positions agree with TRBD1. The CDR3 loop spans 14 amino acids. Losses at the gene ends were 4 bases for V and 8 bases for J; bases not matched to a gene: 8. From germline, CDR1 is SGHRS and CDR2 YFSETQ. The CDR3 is CASSRGGTGDGYTF. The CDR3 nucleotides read TGCGCCAGCAGCCGTGGCGGGACAGGGGACGGCTACACCTTC.

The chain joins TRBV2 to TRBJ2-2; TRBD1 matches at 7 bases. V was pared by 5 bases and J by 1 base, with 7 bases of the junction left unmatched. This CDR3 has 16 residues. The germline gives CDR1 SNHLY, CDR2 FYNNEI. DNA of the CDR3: TGTGCCAGCAGTCCACAGGGGATTCGGAACACCGGGGAGCTGTTTTTT. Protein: CASSPQGIRNTGELFF.

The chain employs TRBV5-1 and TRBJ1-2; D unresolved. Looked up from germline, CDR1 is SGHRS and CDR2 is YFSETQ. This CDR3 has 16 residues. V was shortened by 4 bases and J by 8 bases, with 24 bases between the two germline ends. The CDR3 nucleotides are TGCGCCAGCAGCCTGCGCTTCGAGGGTCCCCTCGTGGGCTACACCTTC. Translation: CASSLRFEGPLVGYTF.

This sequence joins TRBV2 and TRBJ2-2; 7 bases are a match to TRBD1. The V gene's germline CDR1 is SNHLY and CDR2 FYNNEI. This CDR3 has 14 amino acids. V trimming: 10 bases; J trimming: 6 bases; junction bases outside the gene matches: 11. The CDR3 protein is CAIMTGKGAGELFF. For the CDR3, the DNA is TGTGCCATTATGACAGGGAAAGGCGCCGGGGAGCTGTTTTTT.

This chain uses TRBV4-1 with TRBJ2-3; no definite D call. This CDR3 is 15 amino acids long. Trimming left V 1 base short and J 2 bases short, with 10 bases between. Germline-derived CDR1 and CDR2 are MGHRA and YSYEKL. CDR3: CASSQVGVITDTQYF. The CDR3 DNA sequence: TGCGCCAGCAGCCAAGTAGGAGTGATCACAGATACGCAGTATTTT.

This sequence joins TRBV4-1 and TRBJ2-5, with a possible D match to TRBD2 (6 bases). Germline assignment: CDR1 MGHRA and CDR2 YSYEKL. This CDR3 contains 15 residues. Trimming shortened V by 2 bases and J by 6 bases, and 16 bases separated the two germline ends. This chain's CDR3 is CASSQPTLARKTQYF. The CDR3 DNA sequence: TGCGCCAGCAGCCAACCGACACTAGCCAGGAAGACCCAGTACTTC.

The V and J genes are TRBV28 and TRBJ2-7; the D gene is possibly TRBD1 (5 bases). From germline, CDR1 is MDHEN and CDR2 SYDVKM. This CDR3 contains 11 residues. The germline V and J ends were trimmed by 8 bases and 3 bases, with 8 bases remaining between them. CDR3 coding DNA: TGTGCCAGCGGGGCGCGCTACGAGCAGTACTTC. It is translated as CASGARYEQYF.

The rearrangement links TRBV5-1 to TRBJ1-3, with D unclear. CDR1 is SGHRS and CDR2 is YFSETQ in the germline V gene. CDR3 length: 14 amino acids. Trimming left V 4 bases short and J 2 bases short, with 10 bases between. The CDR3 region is CASSRSTTGNTIYF. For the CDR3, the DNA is TGCGCCAGCAGCCGGTCCACCACTGGAAACACCATATATTTT.

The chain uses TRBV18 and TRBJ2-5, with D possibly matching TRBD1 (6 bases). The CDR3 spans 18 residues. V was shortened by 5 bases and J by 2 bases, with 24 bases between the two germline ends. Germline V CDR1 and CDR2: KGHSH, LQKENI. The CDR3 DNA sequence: TGTGCCAGCTCATCTTATACCTCCGGGACACACAAACAAGAGACCCAGTACTTC. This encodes CASSSYTSGTHKQETQYF.

The CDR3 spells CAWSFGGEPQPQHF. CDR3 bases: TGTGCCTGGTCATTCGGGGGGGAGCCTCAGCCCCAGCATTTT. The V and J genes are TRBV30 and TRBJ1-5, with D tentatively TRBD1 (5 bases). This CDR3 has 14 amino acids. With 5 bases removed from V and 6 bases from J, the gap between germline ends came to 17 bases. Germline V gene lookup returns CDR1 GTSNPN and CDR2 SVGIG (reference sequence).

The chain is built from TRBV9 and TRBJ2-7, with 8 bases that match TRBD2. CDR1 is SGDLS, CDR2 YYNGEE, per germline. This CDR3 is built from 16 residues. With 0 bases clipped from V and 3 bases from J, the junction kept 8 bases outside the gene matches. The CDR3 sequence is CASSVGVSGLGYEQYF. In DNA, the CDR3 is TGTGCCAGCAGCGTAGGGGTTTCGGGACTAGGCTACGAGCAGTACTTC.

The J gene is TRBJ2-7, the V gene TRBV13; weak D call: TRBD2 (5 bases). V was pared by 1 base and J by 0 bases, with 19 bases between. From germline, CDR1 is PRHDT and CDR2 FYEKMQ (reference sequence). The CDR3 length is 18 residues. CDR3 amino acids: CASSLEFRGLSTSYEQYF. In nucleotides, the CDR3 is TGTGCCAGCAGCTTAGAGTTCCGGGGTCTTAGTACCTCCTACGAGCAGTACTTC.

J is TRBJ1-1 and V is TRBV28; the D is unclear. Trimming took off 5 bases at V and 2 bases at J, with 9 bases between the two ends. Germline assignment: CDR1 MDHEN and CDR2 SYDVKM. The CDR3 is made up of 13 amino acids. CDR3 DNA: TGTGCCAGCAGTCTCTACAGAAACACTGAAGCTTTCTTT. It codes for CASSLYRNTEAFF.

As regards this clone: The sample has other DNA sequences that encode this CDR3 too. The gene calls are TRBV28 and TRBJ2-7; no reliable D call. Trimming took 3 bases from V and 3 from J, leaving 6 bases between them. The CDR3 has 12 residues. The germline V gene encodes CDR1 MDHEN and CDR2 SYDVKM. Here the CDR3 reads CASSFQNYEQYF. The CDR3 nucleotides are TGTGCCAGCAGTTTTCAGAACTACGAGCAGTACTTC. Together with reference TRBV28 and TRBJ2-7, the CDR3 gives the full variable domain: DVKVTQSSRYLVKRTGEKVFLECVQDMDHENMFWYRQDPGLGLRLIYFSYDVKMKEKGDIPEGYSVSREKKERFSLILESASTNQTSMYLCASSFQNYEQYFGPGTRLTVT.

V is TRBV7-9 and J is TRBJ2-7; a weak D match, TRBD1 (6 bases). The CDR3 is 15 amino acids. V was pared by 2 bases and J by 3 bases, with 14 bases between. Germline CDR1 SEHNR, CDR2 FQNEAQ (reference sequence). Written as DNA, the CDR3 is TGTGCCAGCAGCTTAATGGGGCAGGGGAACTACGAGCAGTACTTC. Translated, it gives CASSLMGQGNYEQYF.

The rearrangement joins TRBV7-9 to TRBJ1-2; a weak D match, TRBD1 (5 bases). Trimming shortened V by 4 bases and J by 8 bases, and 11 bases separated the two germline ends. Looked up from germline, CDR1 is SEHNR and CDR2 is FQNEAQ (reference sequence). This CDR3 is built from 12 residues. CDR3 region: CASSSAGGGYTF. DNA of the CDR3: TGTGCCAGCAGCTCGGCGGGGGGGGGCTACACCTTC.

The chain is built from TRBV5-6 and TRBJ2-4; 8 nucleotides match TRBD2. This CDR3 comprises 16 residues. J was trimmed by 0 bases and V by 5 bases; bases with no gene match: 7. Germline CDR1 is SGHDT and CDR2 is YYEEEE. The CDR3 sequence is CASRSGLAAAKNIQYF. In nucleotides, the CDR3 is TGTGCCAGCAGATCTGGACTAGCAGCAGCCAAAAACATTCAGTACTTC.

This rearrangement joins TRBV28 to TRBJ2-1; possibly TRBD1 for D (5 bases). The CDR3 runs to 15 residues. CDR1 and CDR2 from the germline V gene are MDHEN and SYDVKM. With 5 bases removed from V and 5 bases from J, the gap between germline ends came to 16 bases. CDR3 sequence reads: CASSNPPGRDNEQFF. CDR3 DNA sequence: TGTGCCAGCAGTAACCCCCCAGGGCGCGACAATGAGCAGTTCTTC. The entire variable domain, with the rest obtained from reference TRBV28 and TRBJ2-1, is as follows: DVKVTQSSRYLVKRTGEKVFLECVQDMDHENMFWYRQDPGLGLRLIYFSYDVKMKEKGDIPEGYSVSREKKERFSLILESASTNQTSMYLCASSNPPGRDNEQFFGPGTRLTVL.

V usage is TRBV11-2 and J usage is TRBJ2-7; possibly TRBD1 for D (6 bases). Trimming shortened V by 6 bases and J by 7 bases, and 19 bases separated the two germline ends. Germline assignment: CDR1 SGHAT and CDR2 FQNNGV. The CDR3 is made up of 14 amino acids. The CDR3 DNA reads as TGTGCCAGCAGACGGTTAACAGGGTCTGGTGAGCAGTACTTC. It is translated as CASRRLTGSGEQYF.

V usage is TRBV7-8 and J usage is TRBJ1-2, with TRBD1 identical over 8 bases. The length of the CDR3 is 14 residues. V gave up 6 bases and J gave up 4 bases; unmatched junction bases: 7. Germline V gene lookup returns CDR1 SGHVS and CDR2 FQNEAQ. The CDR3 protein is CASRPDRVSYGYTF. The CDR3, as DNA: TGTGCCAGCAGACCGGACAGGGTCTCCTATGGCTACACCTTC. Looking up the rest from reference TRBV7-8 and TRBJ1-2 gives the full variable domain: GAGVSQSPRYKVAKRGQDVALRCDPISGHVSLFWYQQALGQGPEFLTYFQNEAQLDKSGLPSDRFFAERPEGSVSTLKIQRTQQEDSAVYLCASRPDRVSYGYTFGSGTRLTVV.

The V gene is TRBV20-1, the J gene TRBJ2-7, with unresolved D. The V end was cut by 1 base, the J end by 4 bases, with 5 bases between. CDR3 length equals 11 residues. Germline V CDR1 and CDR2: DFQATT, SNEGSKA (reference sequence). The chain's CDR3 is CSARATYEQYF. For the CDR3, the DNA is TGCAGTGCTAGAGCAACATACGAGCAGTACTTC.

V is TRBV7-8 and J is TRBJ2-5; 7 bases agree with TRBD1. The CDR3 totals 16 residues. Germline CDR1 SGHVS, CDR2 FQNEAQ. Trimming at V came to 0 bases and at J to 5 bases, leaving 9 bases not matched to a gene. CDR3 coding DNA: TGTGCCAGCAGCTTAGCGTCGGACAGGCGTGGGGAGACCCAGTACTTC. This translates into CASSLASDRRGETQYF.

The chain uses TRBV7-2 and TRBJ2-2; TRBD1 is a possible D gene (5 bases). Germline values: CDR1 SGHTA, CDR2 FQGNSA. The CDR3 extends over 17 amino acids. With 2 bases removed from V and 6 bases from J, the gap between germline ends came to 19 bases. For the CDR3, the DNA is TGTGCCAGCAGCTTAAGGGGCAGGGCTGGTTGGTCCGGGGAGCTGTTTTTT. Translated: CASSLRGRAGWSGELFF.

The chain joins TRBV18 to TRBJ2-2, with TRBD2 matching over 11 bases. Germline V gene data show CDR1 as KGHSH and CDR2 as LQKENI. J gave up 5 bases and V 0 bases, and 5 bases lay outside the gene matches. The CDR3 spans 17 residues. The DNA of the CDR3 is TGTGCCAGCTCACCACCGGAACTAGCGGGAGATACCGGGGAGCTGTTTTTT. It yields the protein CASSPPELAGDTGELFF.